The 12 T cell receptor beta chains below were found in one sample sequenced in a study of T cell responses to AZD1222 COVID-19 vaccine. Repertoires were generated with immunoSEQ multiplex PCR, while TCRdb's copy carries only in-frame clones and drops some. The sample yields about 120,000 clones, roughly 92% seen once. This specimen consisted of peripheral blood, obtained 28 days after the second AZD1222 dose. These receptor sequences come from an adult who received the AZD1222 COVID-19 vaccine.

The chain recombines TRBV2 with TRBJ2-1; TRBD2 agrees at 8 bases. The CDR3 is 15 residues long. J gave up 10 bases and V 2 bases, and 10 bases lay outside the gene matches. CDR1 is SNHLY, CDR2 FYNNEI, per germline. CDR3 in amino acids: CASSEMLREVKEQFF. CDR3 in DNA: TGTGCCAGCAGTGAAATGTTGCGGGAGGTTAAAGAGCAGTTCTTC. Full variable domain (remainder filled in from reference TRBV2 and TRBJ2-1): EPEVTQTPSHQVTQMGQEVILRCVPISNHLYFYWYRQILGQKVEFLVSFYNNEISEKSEIFDDQFSVERPDGSNFTLKIRSTKLEDSAMYFCASSEMLREVKEQFFGPGTRLTVL.

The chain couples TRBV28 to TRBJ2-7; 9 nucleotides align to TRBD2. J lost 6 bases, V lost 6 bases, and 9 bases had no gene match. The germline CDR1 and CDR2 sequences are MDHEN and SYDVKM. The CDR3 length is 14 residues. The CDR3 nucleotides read TGTGCCAGCAGCTCCCCGGGACTAGCTAGCGAGCAGTACTTC. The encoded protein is CASSSPGLASEQYF.

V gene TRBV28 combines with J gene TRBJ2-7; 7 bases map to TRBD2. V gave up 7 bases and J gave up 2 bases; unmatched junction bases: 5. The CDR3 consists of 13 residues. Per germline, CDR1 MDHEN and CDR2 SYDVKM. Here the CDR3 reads CASTVGLAYEQYF. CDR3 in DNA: TGTGCCAGCACCGTCGGACTAGCCTACGAGCAGTACTTC. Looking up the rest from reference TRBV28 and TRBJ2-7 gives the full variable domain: DVKVTQSSRYLVKRTGEKVFLECVQDMDHENMFWYRQDPGLGLRLIYFSYDVKMKEKGDIPEGYSVSREKKERFSLILESASTNQTSMYLCASTVGLAYEQYFGPGTRLTVT.

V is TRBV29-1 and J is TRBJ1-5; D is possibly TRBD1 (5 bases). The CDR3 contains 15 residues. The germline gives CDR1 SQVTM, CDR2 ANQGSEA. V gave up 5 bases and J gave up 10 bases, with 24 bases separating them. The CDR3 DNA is TGCAGCGTTTATGAGAGGGACGGAACGGGGTCCCCCCAGCATTTT. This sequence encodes CSVYERDGTGSPQHF.

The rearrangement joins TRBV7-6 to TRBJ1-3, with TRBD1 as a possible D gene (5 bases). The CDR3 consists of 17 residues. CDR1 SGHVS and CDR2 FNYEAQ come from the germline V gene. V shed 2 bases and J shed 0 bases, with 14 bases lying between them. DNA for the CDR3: TGTGCCAGCAGCTTAAGTCAGGGCACCAACTCTGGAAACACCATATATTTT. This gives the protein CASSLSQGTNSGNTIYF.

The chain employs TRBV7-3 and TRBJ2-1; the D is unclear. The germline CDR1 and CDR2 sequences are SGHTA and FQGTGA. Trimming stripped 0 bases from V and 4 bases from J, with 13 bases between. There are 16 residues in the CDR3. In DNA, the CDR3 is TGTGCCAGCAGCTTAACGACTCCGAAGGAGTACAATGAGCAGTTCTTC. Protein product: CASSLTTPKEYNEQFF.

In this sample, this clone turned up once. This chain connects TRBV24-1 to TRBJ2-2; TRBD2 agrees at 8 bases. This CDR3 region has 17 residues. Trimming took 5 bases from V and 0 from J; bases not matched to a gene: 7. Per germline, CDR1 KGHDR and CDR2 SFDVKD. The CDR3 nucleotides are TGTGCCACCAGTGGACCCGGGACTAGGGCGAACACCGGGGAGCTGTTTTTT. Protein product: CATSGPGTRANTGELFF.

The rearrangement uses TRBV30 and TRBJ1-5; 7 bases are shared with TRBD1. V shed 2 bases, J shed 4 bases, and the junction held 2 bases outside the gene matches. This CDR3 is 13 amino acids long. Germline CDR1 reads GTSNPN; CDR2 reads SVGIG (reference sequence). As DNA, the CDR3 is TGTGCCTGGAGTCCAGGGGGTAATCAGCCCCAGCATTTT. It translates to CAWSPGGNQPQHF.

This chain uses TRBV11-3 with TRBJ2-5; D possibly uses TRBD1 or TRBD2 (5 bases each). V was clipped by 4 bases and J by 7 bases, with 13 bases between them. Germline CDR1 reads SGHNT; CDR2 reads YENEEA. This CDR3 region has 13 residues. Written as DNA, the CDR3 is TGTGCCAGCAGCTCGGGACCCATGAGGACCCAGTACTTC. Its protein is CASSSGPMRTQYF.

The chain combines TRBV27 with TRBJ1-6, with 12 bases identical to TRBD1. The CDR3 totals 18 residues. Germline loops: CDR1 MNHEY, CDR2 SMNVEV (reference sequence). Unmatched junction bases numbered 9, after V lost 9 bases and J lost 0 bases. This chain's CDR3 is CARNPGQGASSYNSPLHF. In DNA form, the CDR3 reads TGTGCCAGGAACCCGGGACAGGGGGCGAGCTCCTATAATTCACCCCTCCACTTT.

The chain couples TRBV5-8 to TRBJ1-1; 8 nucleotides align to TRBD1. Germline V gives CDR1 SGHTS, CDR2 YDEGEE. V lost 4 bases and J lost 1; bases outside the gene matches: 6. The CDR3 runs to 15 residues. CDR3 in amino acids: CASSLWTGQNTEAFF. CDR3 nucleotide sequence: TGTGCCAGCAGCCTCTGGACAGGGCAGAACACTGAAGCTTTCTTT.

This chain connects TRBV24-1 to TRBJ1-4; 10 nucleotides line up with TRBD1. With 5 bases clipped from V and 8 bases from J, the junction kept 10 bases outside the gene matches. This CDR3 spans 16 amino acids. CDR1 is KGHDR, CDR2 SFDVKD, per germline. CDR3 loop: CATSVPGQGIGEKLFF. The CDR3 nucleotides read TGTGCCACCAGTGTCCCGGGACAGGGGATAGGCGAAAAACTGTTTTTT.